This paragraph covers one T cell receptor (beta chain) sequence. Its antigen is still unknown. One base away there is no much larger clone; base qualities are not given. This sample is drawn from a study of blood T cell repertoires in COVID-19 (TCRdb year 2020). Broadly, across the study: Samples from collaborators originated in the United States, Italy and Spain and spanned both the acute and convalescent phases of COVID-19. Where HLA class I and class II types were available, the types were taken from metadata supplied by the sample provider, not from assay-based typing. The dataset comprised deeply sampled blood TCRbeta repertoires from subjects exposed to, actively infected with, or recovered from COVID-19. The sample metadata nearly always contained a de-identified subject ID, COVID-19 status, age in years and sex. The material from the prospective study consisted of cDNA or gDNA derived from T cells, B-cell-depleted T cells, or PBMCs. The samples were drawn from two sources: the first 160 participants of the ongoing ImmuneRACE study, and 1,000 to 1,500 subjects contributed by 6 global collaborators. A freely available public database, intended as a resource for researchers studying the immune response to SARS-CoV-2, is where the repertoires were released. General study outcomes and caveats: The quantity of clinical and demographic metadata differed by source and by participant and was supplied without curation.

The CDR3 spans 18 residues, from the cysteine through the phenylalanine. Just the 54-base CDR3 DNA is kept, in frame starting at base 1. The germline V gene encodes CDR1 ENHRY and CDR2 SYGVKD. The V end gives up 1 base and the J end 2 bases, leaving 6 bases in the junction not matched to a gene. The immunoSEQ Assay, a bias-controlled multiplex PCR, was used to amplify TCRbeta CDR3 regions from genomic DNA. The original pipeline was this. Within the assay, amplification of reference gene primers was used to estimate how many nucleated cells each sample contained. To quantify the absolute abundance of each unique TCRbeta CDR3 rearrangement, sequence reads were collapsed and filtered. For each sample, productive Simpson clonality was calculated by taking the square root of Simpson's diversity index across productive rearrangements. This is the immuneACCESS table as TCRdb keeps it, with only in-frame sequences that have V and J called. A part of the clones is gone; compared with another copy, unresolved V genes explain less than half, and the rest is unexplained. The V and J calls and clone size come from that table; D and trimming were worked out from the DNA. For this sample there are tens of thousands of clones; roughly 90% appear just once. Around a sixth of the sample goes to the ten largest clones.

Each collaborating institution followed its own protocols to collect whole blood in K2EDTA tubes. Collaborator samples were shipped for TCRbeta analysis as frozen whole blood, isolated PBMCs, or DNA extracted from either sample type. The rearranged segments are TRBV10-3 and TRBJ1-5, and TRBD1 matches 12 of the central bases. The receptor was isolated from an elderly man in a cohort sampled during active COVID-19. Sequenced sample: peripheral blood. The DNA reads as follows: TGTGCCATCAGTGAGTATGGGACAGGGGGCGCGGGCAATCAGCCCCAGCATTTT. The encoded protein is CAISEYGTGGAGNQPQHF.